The clone carrying this T cell receptor (beta chain) was seen more than once but under ten times. This entry comes from a study of T-cell reconstitution after alpha-beta-depleted transplantation in children. As it was prepared, the TCRbeta library received unique molecular identifiers. From the PCR reads, TCRdb called clonotypes with MiXCR, one entry per CDR3 protein. In the table there are about 980,000 distinct CDR3 sequences, less than 30% of which are singletons. This clonotype was obtained from a boy under two years old who had a stem cell transplant for SCID, so the T cells may come from the graft donor. The sample consisted of PBMCs, mostly from graft donor cells, taken 360 days after TCRalphabeta/CD19-depleted stem cell transplant.

The CDR3 bases are TGCGCCACCTCCGGGGGGGAAAACACCGGGGAGCTGTTTTTT. Its translation: CATSGGENTGELFF. The J gene is TRBJ2-2, the V gene TRBV5-1; TRBD2 agrees at 8 bases. V shed 9 bases, J shed 2 bases, and the junction held 6 bases outside the gene matches. The CDR3 length is 14 residues. CDR1 and CDR2 from the germline V gene are SGHRS and YFSETQ.